The 8 T cell receptor beta chains listed next were all sequenced from one sample in a study of blood T cell repertoires in COVID-19. Repertoires were generated with immunoSEQ multiplex PCR, while TCRdb's copy carries only in-frame clones and drops some. This sample has under 85,000 clones, with under 90% found just once. The sequenced sample consisted of peripheral blood. The receptors come from a middle-aged man with COVID-19, enrolled during active disease.

The V call is TRBV6-5, the J call TRBJ1-4, with 7 bases identical to TRBD1. The junction had 6 bases not matched to a gene; V was cut back by 6 bases and J by 8 bases. This CDR3 spans 13 amino acids. The V gene's germline CDR1 is MNHEY and CDR2 SVGAGI. The CDR3 loop reads CASSLQGEEKLFF. DNA of the CDR3: TGTGCCAGCAGCCTCCAGGGGGAGGAAAAACTGTTTTTT.

The chain has TRBV19 and TRBJ2-3; 12 bases line up with TRBD2. Germline V CDR1 and CDR2: LNHDA, SQIVND (reference sequence). Germline trimming cut 5 bases from V and 2 bases from J; bases unmatched to any gene: 5. The CDR3 runs to 16 residues. The CDR3 spells CASSLRTSGVTDTQYF. The CDR3 DNA sequence: TGTGCCAGTAGTCTCCGGACTAGCGGGGTCACAGATACGCAGTATTTT.

This chain connects TRBV7-9 to TRBJ2-7; no clear D gene. Germline CDR1 reads SEHNR; CDR2 reads FQNEAQ (reference sequence). V was clipped by 2 bases and J by 5 bases, with 13 bases between them. This CDR3 is built from 14 residues. CDR3 in amino acids: CASSLLFGPNEQYF. The CDR3 nucleotides read TGTGCCAGCAGCTTACTTTTCGGTCCGAACGAGCAGTACTTC. Supplemented by reference TRBV7-9 and TRBJ2-7, the full variable domain reads DTGVSQNPRHKITKRGQNVTFRCDPISEHNRLYWYRQTLGQGPEFLTYFQNEAQLEKSRLLSDRFSAERPKGSFSTLEIQRTEQGDSAMYLCASSLLFGPNEQYFGPGTRLTVT.

This clone came up a few times. The CDR3 region has the DNA TGTGCCAGCAGTACAGGAGTACAAAACATTCAGTACTTC. Amino acids: CASSTGVQNIQYF. This rearrangement joins TRBV12-3 or TRBV12-4 to TRBJ2-4; TRBD1 is a possible D gene (5 bases). This CDR3 is built from 13 residues. V was clipped by 5 bases and J by 5 bases, with 10 bases between them.

This clone was counted a few times. The rearrangement joins TRBV5-1 to TRBJ1-3; D is uncertain. The CDR3 is 18 amino acids. V was cut by 1 base and J by 0 bases, with 17 bases left in between. Germline V gene lookup returns CDR1 SGHRS and CDR2 YFSETQ. CDR3 nucleotide sequence: TGCGCCAGCAGCTTGTGGCCCCCTACAGTAGACTCTGGAAACACCATATATTTT. The encoded protein is CASSLWPPTVDSGNTIYF.

The table lists this clone with a count of one. J is TRBJ2-7 and V is TRBV11-2; D possibly corresponds to TRBD1 (5 bases). The V and J ends lost 1 base and 2 bases respectively, with 9 bases between them. Germline V gene sequence: CDR1 SGHAT, CDR2 FQNNGV. The CDR3 consists of 14 residues. CDR3 sequence: CASSLVTDTYEQYF. The DNA for the CDR3 is TGTGCCAGCAGCTTAGTCACGGACACCTACGAGCAGTACTTC.

This clone turned up a few times. The gene calls are TRBV11-1 and TRBJ2-3; maybe TRBD2 (6 bases). The CDR3 length is 14 residues. CDR1 is SGHAT, CDR2 FQDESV, per germline (reference sequence). Trimming took off 0 bases at V and 5 bases at J, with 9 bases between the two ends. CDR3 protein: CASSLAWRVDTQYF. The CDR3 DNA is TGTGCCAGCAGCTTAGCGTGGAGGGTAGATACGCAGTATTTT.

This chain connects TRBV10-3 to TRBJ2-3; D possibly corresponds to TRBD1 (6 bases). The CDR3 is made up of 14 amino acids. CDR1 is ENHRY, CDR2 SYGVKD, per germline. Trimming shortened V by 10 bases and J by 1 base, and 15 bases separated the two germline ends. The CDR3 DNA sequence: TGTGCCACCCTTGCGGCAGGGGGCACAGATACGCAGTATTTT. Amino acids: CATLAAGGTDTQYF.